The 24 T cell receptor beta chains below come from one sample, sequenced in a study of blood T cell repertoires in COVID-19. Sequencing was performed with immunoSEQ multiplex PCR; in TCRdb, only in-frame clones are kept and a portion is missing. This sample carries under 30,000 clones, about four fifths of them seen once, and the ten largest clones take 7.5% to 10%. Material: peripheral blood. The receptor set was obtained from a man aged 80 or over with active COVID-19.

The rearrangement links TRBV5-4 to TRBJ2-2, with 11 positions matching TRBD1. V shed 4 bases, J shed 5 bases, and the junction held 7 bases outside the gene matches. The CDR3 is 16 amino acids. Germline V gives CDR1 SGHNT, CDR2 YYREEE (reference sequence). CDR3: CASSPRGQGGTGELFF. The CDR3 DNA follows: TGTGCCAGCAGCCCGCGGGGACAGGGGGGAACCGGGGAGCTGTTTTTT.

This chain joins TRBV5-1 and TRBJ2-3; the match to TRBD2 covers 13 bases. V lost 5 bases and J lost 4; bases outside the gene matches: 4. The germline V gene encodes CDR1 SGHRS and CDR2 YFSETQ. The CDR3 has 15 residues. Here the CDR3 reads CASSPGLAGADTQYF. The CDR3 region has the DNA TGCGCCAGCAGTCCCGGACTAGCGGGGGCAGATACGCAGTATTTT.

This clone was seen only a few times. The genes are TRBV5-6 and TRBJ2-5; D uncertain. The CDR3 consists of 13 residues. The V and J ends lost 2 bases and 1 base respectively, with 6 bases between them. The germline V gene has CDR1 SGHDT and CDR2 YYEEEE. Here the CDR3 reads CASSFISQETQYF. CDR3 DNA: TGTGCCAGCAGCTTTATCAGCCAAGAGACCCAGTACTTC.

The chain joins TRBV19 to TRBJ1-5, with 7 nucleotides matching TRBD1. The CDR3 sequence is 12 residues long. The V gene's germline CDR1 is LNHDA and CDR2 SQIVND (reference sequence). V shed 3 bases, J shed 12 bases, and the junction held 5 bases outside the gene matches. CDR3 region: CASSMDTGDQHF. The CDR3 DNA reads TGTGCCAGTAGTATGGATACAGGGGACCAGCATTTT.

The gene calls are TRBV5-1 and TRBJ2-7; 8 bases are a match to TRBD1. The V gene's germline CDR1 is SGHRS and CDR2 YFSETQ. The V gene end was trimmed by 7 bases and the J gene end by 2 bases; junction bases not matched to a gene: 2. This CDR3 is built from 12 residues. The CDR3 protein is CASGQGTYEQYF. The DNA for the CDR3 is TGCGCCAGCGGACAGGGTACCTACGAGCAGTACTTC. Full variable domain (missing parts from reference TRBV5-1 and TRBJ2-7): KAGVTQTPRYLIKTRGQQVTLSCSPISGHRSVSWYQQTPGQGLQFLFEYFSETQRNKGNFPGRFSGRQFSNSRSEMNVSTLELGDSALYLCASGQGTYEQYFGPGTRLTVT.

J is TRBJ2-3 and V is TRBV9; 11 nucleotides line up with TRBD1. The J segment lost 6 bases and the V segment lost 6 bases, leaving 9 bases of the junction unmatched. Looked up from germline, CDR1 is SGDLS and CDR2 is YYNGEE. This CDR3 has 15 amino acids. CDR3: CASTRGDRGLDTQYF. CDR3 bases: TGTGCCAGCACCCGAGGGGACAGGGGGTTGGATACGCAGTATTTT.

The genes are TRBV14 and TRBJ2-5; 7 positions match TRBD1. The germline gives CDR1 SGHDN, CDR2 FVKESK. V trimming: 3 bases; J trimming: 1 base; junction bases outside the gene matches: 14. This CDR3 is 18 amino acids long. CDR3 DNA sequence: TGTGCCAGCAGCCAGACCGGGACAGCCTTCCCCCGCCAAGAGACCCAGTACTTC. Encoded protein: CASSQTGTAFPRQETQYF. Looking up the rest from reference TRBV14 and TRBJ2-5 gives the full variable domain: EAGVTQFPSHSVIEKGQTVTLRCDPISGHDNLYWYRRVMGKEIKFLLHFVKESKQDESGMPNNRFLAERTGGTYSTLKVQPAELEDSGVYFCASSQTGTAFPRQETQYFGPGTRLLVL.

J is TRBJ1-1 and V is TRBV29-1, with TRBD1 identical over 10 bases. Germline V gene sequence: CDR1 SQVTM, CDR2 ANQGSEA. V was pared by 2 bases and J by 7 bases, with 10 bases of the junction left unmatched. The CDR3 has 15 amino acids. The CDR3, as DNA: TGCAGCGTTGAAAATGGGGGACAGGGGTACGGTGAAGCTTTCTTT. It specifies CSVENGGQGYGEAFF.

The gene calls are TRBV10-1 and TRBJ2-1; 10 nucleotides align to TRBD2. The CDR3 extends over 18 amino acids. From germline, CDR1 is WNHNN and CDR2 SYGVQD (reference sequence). Trimming cost V 0 bases and J 4 bases; bases outside gene matches: 9. CDR3 residues: CASSESSGTSGNYNEQFF. The CDR3 coding sequence is TGCGCCAGCAGTGAGTCGTCGGGTACTAGCGGGAATTACAATGAGCAGTTCTTC.

J is TRBJ1-1 and V is TRBV18; perhaps TRBD1 as D (5 bases). V lost 4 bases and J 7 bases, leaving 10 bases between the germline ends. In germline, CDR1 is KGHSH, CDR2 LQKENI. CDR3 size: 12 residues. CDR3: CASSLRGGEAFF. As DNA, the CDR3 is TGTGCCAGCTCACTCCGGGGGGGTGAAGCTTTCTTT.

V and J are TRBV5-1 and TRBJ2-2; D possibly corresponds to TRBD1 (5 bases). Germline CDR1 reads SGHRS; CDR2 reads YFSETQ. This CDR3 has 16 residues. The V and J ends lost 0 bases and 2 bases respectively, with 11 bases between them. The CDR3 coding sequence is TGCGCCAGCAGCTTGGACTTGCAGGGCAACACCGGGGAGCTGTTTTTT. This codes for CASSLDLQGNTGELFF.

V usage is TRBV3-1 (or the pseudogene TRBV3-2) and J usage is TRBJ2-2; the D is unclear. The CDR3 covers 14 residues. V was shortened by 2 bases and J by 2 bases, with 6 bases between the two germline ends. Germline-derived CDR1 and CDR2 are LGHDT and YNNKEL (reference sequence). Here the CDR3 DNA reads TGTGCCAGCAGCCAAAACAGTAACACCGGGGAGCTGTTTTTT. Translating it yields CASSQNSNTGELFF.

This clone was observed a handful of times. The rearrangement links TRBV25-1 to TRBJ2-3; D not certain. The CDR3 contains 14 residues. V lost 4 bases, J lost 0 bases, and 8 bases lay in between. The germline V gene has CDR1 MGHDK and CDR2 SYGVNS. In nucleotides, the CDR3 is TGTGCCAGCAGTGCCGCCGGGAGCACAGATACGCAGTATTTT. Translated: CASSAAGSTDTQYF.

This chain joins TRBV11-1 and TRBJ2-2, with D possibly being TRBD2 (5 bases). Trimming took 0 bases from V and 5 from J, leaving 7 bases between them. The germline V gene encodes CDR1 SGHAT and CDR2 FQDESV (reference sequence). This CDR3 has 14 amino acids. The CDR3 is CASSLARGTGELFF. CDR3 nucleotide sequence: TGTGCCAGCAGCTTAGCGCGCGGGACCGGGGAGCTGTTTTTT.

The gene calls are TRBV20-1 and TRBJ2-3; D is possibly TRBD1 (5 bases). The V and J ends lost 6 bases and 2 bases respectively, with 6 bases between them. From germline, CDR1 is DFQATT and CDR2 SNEGSKA (reference sequence). CDR3 length: 11 amino acids. As DNA, the CDR3 is TGCAGTGCAGGACACACAGATACGCAGTATTTT. Amino acid sequence: CSAGHTDTQYF.

Written as DNA, the CDR3 is TGTGCCAGCAGTGTGGGACAATCACGTACTGAAGCTTTCTTT. Protein product: CASSVGQSRTEAFF. The genes are TRBV6-4 and TRBJ1-1; weak D call: TRBD1 (6 bases). The CDR3 is made up of 14 amino acids. V lost 4 bases to trimming and J lost 5 bases, with 14 bases between them. Germline CDR1 and CDR2: MRHNA and SNTAGT.

The chain employs TRBV9 and TRBJ2-3, with D possibly being TRBD1 (5 bases). Deletions cut 0 bases from V and 1 base from J, with 9 bases between. Germline assignment: CDR1 SGDLS and CDR2 YYNGEE. This CDR3 has 15 amino acids. CDR3 residues: CASSVGGARTDTQYF. CDR3 in DNA: TGTGCCAGCAGCGTAGGTGGGGCCCGCACAGATACGCAGTATTTT.

In DNA form, the CDR3 reads TGCGCCAGCACCCTAGGAGATACGCAGTATTTT. This codes for CASTLGDTQYF. The chain links TRBV5-1 to TRBJ2-3; unclear D gene. The V gene's germline CDR1 is SGHRS and CDR2 YFSETQ. This CDR3 has 11 amino acids. V lost 6 bases and J 5 bases, leaving 7 bases between the germline ends.

This chain uses TRBV7-2 with TRBJ2-1, with 8 bases matching TRBD1. V trimming: 5 bases; J trimming: 7 bases; junction bases outside the gene matches: 10. The CDR3 contains 15 residues. Germline CDR1 is SGHTA and CDR2 is FQGNSA. This CDR3 is CASSIDRGQNNEQFF. CDR3 bases: TGTGCCAGCAGCATTGACAGGGGACAGAATAATGAGCAGTTCTTC.

This chain connects TRBV7-3 to TRBJ2-1, with 11 bases fitting TRBD1. The CDR3 spans 16 residues. Germline CDR1 SGHTA, CDR2 FQGTGA. V dropped 0 bases and J dropped 8; count of bases not matched to a gene: 6. The CDR3 protein is CASSLTSGTGGYEQFF. In nucleotides, the CDR3 is TGTGCCAGCAGCTTAACCTCCGGGACAGGGGGTTATGAGCAGTTCTTC.

V gene TRBV27 combines with J gene TRBJ2-3, with D possibly matching TRBD2 (6 bases). V shed 7 bases and J shed 6 bases, with 20 bases lying between them. Germline V gives CDR1 MNHEY, CDR2 SMNVEV (reference sequence). CDR3 length: 15 residues. CDR3 in DNA: TGTGCCAGCAACCCGAGGGGACGGGGGAGCGATACGCAGTATTTT. Protein: CASNPRGRGSDTQYF.

The V and J genes are TRBV6-5 and TRBJ1-2, with D tentatively TRBD1 (6 bases). Trimming took 2 bases from V and 4 from J, leaving 8 bases between them. The CDR3 covers 13 residues. Germline V gives CDR1 MNHEY, CDR2 SVGAGI. Here the CDR3 DNA reads TGTGCCAGCAGTTACGCACAGGGCTATGGCTACACCTTC. This gives the protein CASSYAQGYGYTF.

This sequence joins TRBV19 and TRBJ2-1; 9 positions match TRBD1. This CDR3 spans 15 amino acids. V lost 4 bases, J lost 1 base, and 2 bases stayed unmatched. Germline V gene sequence: CDR1 LNHDA, CDR2 SQIVND (reference sequence). The chain's CDR3 is CASSRGQGSYNEQFF. DNA for the CDR3: TGTGCCAGTAGTAGGGGACAGGGTTCCTACAATGAGCAGTTCTTC.

The rearrangement uses TRBV7-9 and TRBJ1-5; D gene uncertain. CDR3 length equals 18 residues. CDR1 SEHNR and CDR2 FQNEAQ come from the germline V gene (reference sequence). V gave up 1 base and J gave up 2 bases, with 18 bases separating them. CDR3: CASSLGDAGSVRNQPQHF. For the CDR3, the DNA is TGTGCCAGCAGCTTAGGAGACGCCGGGAGTGTACGCAATCAGCCCCAGCATTTT.